What follows describes a single T cell receptor beta chain. This clonotype was seen ten or more times. This clone's antigen is unknown. No per-base quality is available; no much larger clone lies one base away. Libraries were built with 5' RACE. Sequencer: NextSeq 500. In the TCR library protocol, unique molecular identifiers were attached to individual cDNA molecules to correct for PCR bias and sequencing error. Both TCR alpha and beta chains were sequenced, and tight co-correlation was observed between alpha and beta sequence abundances in each sample. In the source study's methods: Decombinator V4 was used to annotate the V gene, J gene and CDR3 of the TCR sequences. TCRs were defined as expanded if a significant change between any two time points was detected under a Poisson model with p below 0.0001. TCR abundances were normalised to the total number of TCRs sequenced in each sample and reported as counts per million. MAIT TCRs were defined by TRAV1-2 paired with TRAJ12, TRAJ20 or TRAJ33, and iNKT TCRs by TRAV10 paired with TRAJ18. A search of VDJdb, accessed on 1 November 2021, was run for TCRs annotated to CMV, EBV and SARS-CoV-2, with TCRs annotated for multiple antigens excluded. TCRdb reprocessed the public reads (quality trimming at Q25 with fastp, clone calling with MiXCR) and kept in-frame beta chains. Entries are consolidated by CDR3 protein sequence, retaining the most common genes and DNA. These V and J calls originate from TCRdb's pipeline instead of the authors' own analysis. Counted in this sample were 69,000 or so distinct CDR3 sequences; around 4.2% of them appeared once. The biggest ten clones account for roughly 3.6% of the sample.

The germline V gene (reference sequence) provides CDR1 LGHDT and CDR2 YNNKEL. Taken from cysteine to phenylalanine, the CDR3 has 13 residues. Only CDR3 DNA remains: 39 bases, in frame from the first base. V loses 3 bases of germline sequence and J loses 3 bases, and the interval between the two ends is 8 bases. This was a case-control study nested in a cohort of healthcare workers in London, UK, who had nasopharyngeal swab PCR tests and blood samples taken every week. Healthcare workers were enrolled in the week of the UK lockdown, from 23 to 31 March 2020, and were followed every week for up to roughly 16 weeks. The sample belongs to a study of early T cells in non-severe SARS-CoV-2 infection (dated by TCRdb to the early 2020s). Regarding the research as a whole: TCR sequencing used bulk RNA from unsorted whole blood, so alpha and beta chains could not be paired. Results the study describes overall, beyond this receptor: VDJdb matching was skewed toward anti-spike CD8 responses and likely underestimated virus-specific expansions by missing private and CD4 specificities.

The V and J genes are TRBV3-1 and TRBJ1-2, with the D gene call left open. This clonotype originated in an adult who was a healthcare worker with PCR-confirmed SARS-CoV-2 infection or an uninfected control (not recorded which). The donor label of this sample is uncertain. The sample was whole blood, taken at baseline. CDR3 protein: CASSHDRDYGYTF. The DNA sequence follows: TGTGCCAGCAGCCATGACCGAGACTATGGCTACACCTTC.